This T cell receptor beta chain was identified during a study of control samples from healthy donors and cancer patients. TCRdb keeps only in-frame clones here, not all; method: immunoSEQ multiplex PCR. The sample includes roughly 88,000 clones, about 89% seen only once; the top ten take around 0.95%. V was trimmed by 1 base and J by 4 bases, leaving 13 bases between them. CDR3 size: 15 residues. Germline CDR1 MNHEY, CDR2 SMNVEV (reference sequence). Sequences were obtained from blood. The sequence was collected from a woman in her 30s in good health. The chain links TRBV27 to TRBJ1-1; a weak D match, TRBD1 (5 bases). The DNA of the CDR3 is TGTGCCAGCAGTTTATTTCAGGTAGGGGTCACTGAAGCTTTCTTT. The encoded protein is CASSLFQVGVTEAFF.